Listed here are 5 T cell receptor beta chains from one sample, sequenced in a study of shared clonotypes between healthy human individuals. Profiling relied on immunoSEQ multiplex PCR, and the TCRdb table lists in-frame clones only, not all of them. The repertoire has roughly 1,100,000 clones, about 70% of them found once; the top ten carry over 1.3%. The sample taken for sequencing was memory CD4+ T cells sorted from blood. Subset described: CD45RA-negative fraction. Every receptor here comes from a young man in good health.

This chain uses TRBV4-1 with TRBJ2-3; D might be TRBD1 or TRBD2, each matching 5 bases. CDR3 size: 18 residues. Germline values: CDR1 MGHRA, CDR2 YSYEKL. Trimming shortened V by 1 base and J by 10 bases, and 27 bases separated the two germline ends. CDR3 loop: CASSQATGASPDVGSQYF. The CDR3, as DNA: TGCGCCAGCAGCCAAGCGACCGGGGCTAGCCCCGACGTCGGGTCGCAGTATTTT.

The chain is built from TRBV5-1 and TRBJ2-1, with 9 bases lining up with TRBD2. V was pared by 4 bases and J by 4 bases, with 12 bases of the junction left unmatched. This CDR3 is built from 17 residues. Germline V gene sequence: CDR1 SGHRS, CDR2 YFSETQ. The CDR3 coding sequence is TGCGCCAGCAGCGCTCTAGGCCTAGCGGGGTTTTACAATGAGCAGTTCTTC. This codes for CASSALGLAGFYNEQFF.

The chain is built from TRBV5-6 and TRBJ2-2; 10 bases line up with TRBD2. The CDR3 has 16 residues. CDR1 and CDR2 from the germline V gene are SGHDT and YYEEEE. Trimming cost V 4 bases and J 1 base; bases outside gene matches: 4. The CDR3 coding sequence is TGTGCCAGCAGCCATCGGACTAGCGGGAACACCGGGGAGCTGTTTTTT. Its protein is CASSHRTSGNTGELFF.

The V gene is TRBV19, the J gene TRBJ1-2; 8 nucleotides match TRBD1. CDR3 size: 15 residues. The trim removed 5 bases at V and 3 bases at J, leaving 8 bases unmatched. Per the germline V gene, CDR1 is LNHDA and CDR2 is SQIVND (reference sequence). The DNA of the CDR3 is TGTGCCAGTAGTCCCGGGACAGGCAACTACTATGGCTACACCTTC. Translation: CASSPGTGNYYGYTF.

This clone was seen more than once but under ten times. The genes are TRBV5-6 and TRBJ1-1; D is possibly TRBD1 (5 bases). V shed 3 bases and J shed 6 bases, with 9 bases lying between them. Germline CDR1 reads SGHDT; CDR2 reads YYEEEE. The CDR3 totals 12 residues. CDR3 sequence reads: CASSWGVAEAFF. CDR3 sequence (DNA): TGTGCCAGCAGCTGGGGGGTGGCTGAAGCTTTCTTT.